The next 28 T cell receptor beta chains were all read from a single sample in a study of human T cells and chemical hapten exposure. TCRdb analysed the RACE reads with MiXCR anew, one entry per CDR3 protein. This sample has around 110,000 distinct CDR3 sequences, with over 9% found just once. Time point here: patch test 3, about 24 weeks after DPC sensitization. As for treatment: therapeutic diphenylcyclopropenone sensitization with weekly scalp DPC. The sequencing used whole blood, collected in connection with sensitization to the hapten diphenylcyclopropenone (DPC). The receptors come from a woman aged 45-65 years with alopecia areata. Some clones in this sample may be carry-over from other donors' samples.

This clonotype occurred once. It may be a read error: a sequence one base away is much more abundant. The V and J genes are TRBV20-1 and TRBJ2-5; D not certain. The CDR3 loop spans 13 amino acids. Per the germline V gene, CDR1 is DFQATT and CDR2 is SNEGSKA (reference sequence). With 0 bases removed from V and 7 bases from J, the gap between germline ends came to 12 bases. The CDR3 loop reads CSARDARLPTQYF. CDR3 sequence (DNA): TGCAGTGCTAGAGACGCGCGGTTGCCGACCCAGTACTTC.

V and J are TRBV2 and TRBJ2-7; D not resolved. Germline V lookup: CDR1 SNHLY, CDR2 FYNNEI. CDR3 size: 12 residues. V lost 4 bases and J 3 bases, leaving 7 bases between the germline ends. The CDR3 here is CASSGRFYEQYF. DNA for the CDR3: TGTGCCAGCAGTGGGAGATTCTACGAGCAGTACTTC.

J is TRBJ1-1 and V is TRBV29-1; D not certain. Germline V CDR1 and CDR2: SQVTM, ANQGSEA. This CDR3 comprises 10 residues. The germline V and J ends were trimmed by 7 bases and 3 bases, with 6 bases remaining between them. CDR3 sequence reads: CSAYDTEAFF. In DNA, the CDR3 is TGCAGCGCCTATGACACTGAAGCTTTCTTT.

The chain joins TRBV11-1 to TRBJ1-1; no firm D call. The germline V gene encodes CDR1 SGHAT and CDR2 FQDESV (reference sequence). V was shortened by 5 bases and J by 0 bases, with 13 bases between the two germline ends. The CDR3 spans 15 residues. CDR3 DNA sequence: TGTGCCAGCAGCCGATTCGTGGCCATGAACACTGAAGCTTTCTTT. This sequence encodes CASSRFVAMNTEAFF.

The chain joins TRBV3-1 to TRBJ1-4, with D maybe TRBD1 (6 bases). From germline, CDR1 is LGHDT and CDR2 YNNKEL (reference sequence). The V and J ends lost 6 bases and 5 bases respectively, with 16 bases between them. This CDR3 has 15 amino acids. In DNA, the CDR3 is TGTGCCAGCAGACAGTCCGGGACACTAAATGAAAAACTGTTTTTT. It encodes CASRQSGTLNEKLFF. The whole variable domain, remainder taken from reference TRBV3-1 and TRBJ1-4, is DTAVSQTPKYLVTQMGNDKSIKCEQNLGHDTMYWYKQDSKKFLKIMFSYNNKELIINETVPNRFSPKSPDKAHLNLHINSLELGDSAVYFCASRQSGTLNEKLFFGSGTQLSVL.

This clonotype was observed a few times. This chain uses TRBV5-1 with TRBJ2-7; possibly TRBD1 or TRBD2 for D (5 bases each). Germline V lookup: CDR1 SGHRS, CDR2 YFSETQ. The CDR3 length is 15 residues. V was shortened by 8 bases and J by 4 bases, with 22 bases between the two germline ends. CDR3 in DNA: TGCGCCAGAGGGACCCCATCGACGTCAGCGTACGAGCAGTACTTC. Encoded protein: CARGTPSTSAYEQYF. Variable domain in full (rest from reference TRBV5-1 and TRBJ2-7): KAGVTQTPRYLIKTRGQQVTLSCSPISGHRSVSWYQQTPGQGLQFLFEYFSETQRNKGNFPGRFSGRQFSNSRSEMNVSTLELGDSALYLCARGTPSTSAYEQYFGPGTRLTVT.

CDR3 sequence reads: CASSEATVNTEAFF. CDR3 nucleotides: TGTGCCAGCAGTGAAGCCACAGTTAACACTGAAGCTTTCTTT. The chain has TRBV6-1 and TRBJ1-1; D is unresolved. The germline V and J ends were trimmed by 0 bases and 2 bases, with 7 bases remaining between them. This CDR3 region has 14 residues. Germline V CDR1 and CDR2: MNHNS, SASEGT.

This clonotype has only a few counts. V gene TRBV12-3 or TRBV12-4 combines with J gene TRBJ1-1; D is perhaps TRBD1 (6 bases). CDR3 length: 15 amino acids. The V gene lost 5 bases and the J gene lost 0 bases, with 13 bases spanning the gap. CDR3 region: CASSPGGTLNTEAFF. CDR3 DNA: TGTGCCAGCAGTCCGGGGGGGACATTGAACACTGAAGCTTTCTTT.

This clonotype has ten or more counts. The chain employs TRBV7-2 and TRBJ1-6; 9 bases match TRBD1. Per the germline V gene, CDR1 is SGHTA and CDR2 is FQGNSA. J lost 7 bases, V lost 6 bases, and 4 bases had no gene match. The CDR3 sequence is 14 residues long. CDR3 region: CASRAGQGNSPLHF. The DNA of the CDR3 is TGTGCCAGCAGGGCGGGACAGGGAAATTCACCCCTCCACTTT.

This clonotype was detected only a few times. DNA of the CDR3: TGTGCCAGCAGCGTATATTCCGGGGAAGAGACCCAGTACTTC. This codes for CASSVYSGEETQYF. The chain recombines TRBV9 with TRBJ2-5, with D possibly being TRBD2 (5 bases). This CDR3 spans 14 amino acids. V dropped 1 base and J dropped 3 bases, with 10 bases sitting between them. Germline V lookup: CDR1 SGDLS, CDR2 YYNGEE.

J is TRBJ1-2 and V is TRBV25-1; 7 positions agree with TRBD1. The CDR3 loop spans 16 amino acids. Unmatched junction bases numbered 12, after V lost 6 bases and J lost 2 bases. CDR1 MGHDK and CDR2 SYGVNS come from the germline V gene. The CDR3 region has the DNA TGTGCCAGCAGCCCCCTTACCGGGACAGACAACTATGGCTACACCTTC. As protein: CASSPLTGTDNYGYTF.

This chain links TRBV11-2 with TRBJ2-7; TRBD1 aligns across 7 bases. V shed 1 base and J 6 bases; nucleotides not matched to a gene: 3. The CDR3 contains 13 residues. CDR1 is SGHAT and CDR2 is FQNNGV in the germline V gene. CDR3 bases: TGTGCCAGCAGCTTAGTGGCAGGGGGCGAGCAGTACTTC. It is translated as CASSLVAGGEQYF.

The gene calls are TRBV6-1 and TRBJ1-5; 9 bases match TRBD1. The CDR3 spans 15 residues. Germline lookup yields CDR1 MNHNS and CDR2 SASEGT. With 5 bases clipped from V and 4 bases from J, the junction kept 6 bases outside the gene matches. CDR3 nucleotide sequence: TGTGCCAGCAGTCTCGGGACAGGGAAGAATCAGCCCCAGCATTTT. Protein product: CASSLGTGKNQPQHF.

In this sample, this clonotype turned up many times. This chain joins TRBV7-9 and TRBJ2-2; D is uncertain. From germline, CDR1 is SEHNR and CDR2 FQNEAQ (reference sequence). With 5 bases removed from V and 0 bases from J, the gap between germline ends came to 19 bases. This CDR3 is 18 amino acids long. CDR3: CASSTPPRTVANTGELFF. In DNA, the CDR3 is TGTGCCAGCAGCACTCCACCCCGGACGGTAGCGAACACCGGGGAGCTGTTTTTT.

There are a few counts of this clonotype. V is TRBV27 and J is TRBJ2-3; TRBD1 aligns across 10 bases. Germline V gene lookup returns CDR1 MNHEY and CDR2 SMNVEV (reference sequence). Trimming cost V 2 bases and J 5 bases; bases outside gene matches: 10. The CDR3 runs to 17 residues. CDR3 DNA sequence: TGTGCCAGCAGTTTACCTCGGGGGACAGGGGTGGGAGATACGCAGTATTTT. This gives the protein CASSLPRGTGVGDTQYF.

This clonotype has a handful of counts. The V and J genes are TRBV28 and TRBJ1-5, with D possibly matching TRBD1 (5 bases). This CDR3 region has 14 residues. In germline, CDR1 is MDHEN, CDR2 SYDVKM. V gave up 7 bases and J gave up 0 bases, with 10 bases separating them. The CDR3 DNA sequence: TGTGCCAGCACCCTCGGGGGTAGCAATCAGCCCCAGCATTTT. Translated: CASTLGGSNQPQHF.

V is TRBV29-1 and J is TRBJ1-1; TRBD1 is a possible D gene (5 bases). Trimming cost V 4 bases and J 4 bases, with 16 bases left between them. This CDR3 contains 14 residues. Per the germline V gene, CDR1 is SQVTM and CDR2 is ANQGSEA. This chain's CDR3 is CSVGALGGGTEAFF. In nucleotides, the CDR3 is TGCAGCGTTGGGGCCTTGGGGGGTGGCACTGAAGCTTTCTTT.

This clonotype has only a few counts. The V gene is TRBV6-6, the J gene TRBJ1-1; 8 bases line up with TRBD1. This CDR3 spans 14 amino acids. V shed 8 bases and J 5 bases; nucleotides not matched to a gene: 10. Germline V gene data show CDR1 as MNHNY and CDR2 as SVGAGI (reference sequence). The chain's CDR3 is CASGTGGGFTEAFF. The CDR3 DNA sequence: TGTGCCAGCGGGACAGGAGGGGGTTTTACTGAAGCTTTCTTT.

This clonotype was recorded a few times. V is TRBV12-3 or TRBV12-4 and J is TRBJ2-2, with TRBD1 matching over 9 bases. V dropped 5 bases and J dropped 4; count of bases not matched to a gene: 2. The CDR3 has 14 amino acids. CDR3 bases: TGTGCCAGCAGTAGGACAGGGGCCACCGGGGAGCTGTTTTTT. This sequence encodes CASSRTGATGELFF.

The V and J genes are TRBV27 and TRBJ1-5; no reliable D call. The V end was cut by 6 bases, the J end by 5 bases, with 11 bases between. CDR1 MNHEY and CDR2 SMNVEV come from the germline V gene (reference sequence). The CDR3 is made up of 13 amino acids. CDR3 loop: CASSVMAHQPQHF. The DNA for the CDR3 is TGTGCCAGCAGCGTCATGGCCCATCAGCCCCAGCATTTT.

This clonotype was counted a few times. J is TRBJ2-7 and V is TRBV20-1; 9 bases align to TRBD1. The CDR3 runs 15 residues. Trimming cost V 2 bases and J 2 bases; bases outside gene matches: 7. Germline lookup yields CDR1 DFQATT and CDR2 SNEGSKA (reference sequence). The CDR3 here is CSARSRGQGTYEQYF. CDR3 in DNA: TGCAGTGCTAGATCACGGGGACAGGGCACCTACGAGCAGTACTTC.

This clonotype has just a few counts. This chain connects TRBV19 to TRBJ2-1; 7 nucleotides agree with TRBD1. The germline V gene has CDR1 LNHDA and CDR2 SQIVND (reference sequence). V was clipped by 3 bases and J by 4 bases; unmatched bases: 9. The CDR3 extends over 16 amino acids. The CDR3 bases are TGTGCCAGTAGTATGGCCGAGGGGGCGGGTTACAATGAGCAGTTCTTC. Translating it yields CASSMAEGAGYNEQFF.

This clonotype was recorded a few times. The gene calls are TRBV5-1 and TRBJ2-5; D might be TRBD1 (6 bases). The CDR3 is made up of 15 amino acids. V shed 0 bases and J shed 5 bases, with 14 bases lying between them. Germline V gene sequence: CDR1 SGHRS, CDR2 YFSETQ. The CDR3 loop reads CASSLAKGVGETQYF. For the CDR3, the DNA is TGCGCCAGCAGCTTGGCCAAGGGGGTCGGGGAGACCCAGTACTTC.

This clonotype was seen a few times. CDR3 nucleotide sequence: TGTGCCAGCAGTATATCCGATCTCGCTAACTATGGCTACACCTTC. It encodes CASSISDLANYGYTF. The genes are TRBV7-2 and TRBJ1-2; no firm D call. This CDR3 is built from 15 residues. V lost 6 bases and J 0 bases, leaving 14 bases between the germline ends. Looked up from germline, CDR1 is SGHTA and CDR2 is FQGNSA. Supplemented by reference TRBV7-2 and TRBJ1-2, the full variable domain reads GAGVSQSPSNKVTEKGKDVELRCDPISGHTALYWYRQSLGQGLEFLIYFQGNSAPDKSGLPSDRFSAERTGGSVSTLTIQRTQQEDSAVYLCASSISDLANYGYTFGSGTRLTVV.

V and J are TRBV11-3 and TRBJ2-7, with a weak D call TRBD1 (7 bases). V was clipped by 5 bases and J by 5 bases, with 19 bases between them. Germline V lookup: CDR1 SGHNT, CDR2 YENEEA. The CDR3 runs 15 residues. In DNA form, the CDR3 reads TGTGCCAGCAGCACCAGACAGGGAGGTAGAGACGAGCAGTACTTC. This translates into CASSTRQGGRDEQYF.

The chain couples TRBV9 to TRBJ2-1; D may match TRBD1 or TRBD2 (6 bases each). The CDR3 sequence is 16 residues long. Germline V lookup: CDR1 SGDLS, CDR2 YYNGEE. Trimming shortened V by 0 bases and J by 2 bases, and 12 bases separated the two germline ends. DNA for the CDR3: TGTGCCAGCAGCGTAGCGCCGGGGGCTACCTACAATGAGCAGTTCTTC. As protein: CASSVAPGATYNEQFF.

This sequence joins TRBV7-3 and TRBJ1-2; a possible D gene is TRBD1 (6 bases). Germline CDR1 SGHTA, CDR2 FQGTGA. The CDR3 has 13 residues. V lost 3 bases and J lost 4, with 9 bases in between. CDR3 amino acids: CASSLDSGYGYTF. Written as DNA, the CDR3 is TGTGCCAGCAGCTTGGACAGTGGCTATGGCTACACCTTC. Variable domain in full (rest from reference TRBV7-3 and TRBJ1-2): GAGVSQTPSNKVTEKGKYVELRCDPISGHTALYWYRQSLGQGPEFLIYFQGTGAADDSGLPNDRFFAVRPEGSVSTLKIQRTERGDSAVYLCASSLDSGYGYTFGSGTRLTVV.

This clonotype showed up many times. V usage is TRBV6-6 and J usage is TRBJ1-2; D remains unclear. Germline V gives CDR1 MNHNY, CDR2 SVGAGI (reference sequence). V was clipped by 8 bases and J by 8 bases, with 18 bases between them. This CDR3 is 13 amino acids long. CDR3 sequence: CASAYLQDYGYTF. CDR3 bases: TGTGCCAGCGCTTACTTGCAGGATTACGGCTACACCTTC.